Each of the 18 T cell receptor beta chains below was sequenced from the same sample in a study of monozygotic twins with inflammatory bowel disease (dated 2019 in TCRdb). Library prep was done by 5' RACE. Instrument on record: Illumina HiSeq 2500. Reads reprocessed by TCRdb are summarized as one entry per CDR3 protein sequence, and DNA is absent. The sample has approximately 200,000 distinct CDR3 sequences on record. In total, the top ten clones hold around 1.5% of the sample. The sequenced sample consisted of blood. Source of these receptors: a human donor with ulcerative colitis or Crohn's disease, or a healthy co-twin of an affected twin (not recorded which).

V and J are TRBV7-9 and TRBJ2-2; TCRdb's assignment of TRBD1 cannot be checked, as there is no DNA. The germline gives CDR1 SEHNR, CDR2 FQNEAQ (reference sequence). The CDR3 consists of 17 residues. CDR3 protein: CASSPLGGTENTGELFF.

The V and J genes are TRBV5-1 and TRBJ1-1. This CDR3 comprises 16 residues. Germline V gene sequence: CDR1 SGHRS, CDR2 YFSETQ. The CDR3 sequence is CASSLAPTGPSGEAFF.

This chain links TRBV6-5 with TRBJ1-2; TCRdb's D call of TRBD1 is untestable without DNA. Germline CDR1 and CDR2: MNHEY and SVGAGI. CDR3 length: 13 residues. The chain's CDR3 is CASRPDRNYGYTF.

This sequence joins TRBV5-6 and TRBJ2-1; TCRdb gives TRBD1 as the D gene, but with no DNA this cannot be confirmed. CDR3 length: 14 residues. CDR1 SGHDT and CDR2 YYEEEE come from the germline V gene. CDR3 amino acids: CASSLGAGVNEQFF.

V gene TRBV12-3 or TRBV12-4 combines with J gene TRBJ2-3; TCRdb names TRBD1, which stays unverified in the absence of DNA. The CDR3 runs to 17 residues. This CDR3 is CASSLLVWTGGTDTQYF.

The CDR3 loop reads CASSRGGSDTQYF. The chain employs TRBV5-1 and TRBJ2-3; the D call from TCRdb, TRBD1, cannot be confirmed without DNA. Germline V gene lookup returns CDR1 SGHRS and CDR2 YFSETQ. This CDR3 comprises 13 residues.

The chain carries TRBV12-3 or TRBV12-4 and TRBJ1-5; TCRdb's D call, TRBD1, is unchecked because there is no DNA. This CDR3 is built from 15 residues. The CDR3 here is CASRQGGPIGGPQHF.

The chain recombines TRBV5-6 with TRBJ1-6. This CDR3 has 14 amino acids. The germline V gene encodes CDR1 SGHDT and CDR2 YYEEEE. The CDR3 spells CASSPYRVNSPLHF.

Here the CDR3 reads CSAPGHTFTDTQYF. This rearrangement joins TRBV20-1 to TRBJ2-3; there is no DNA to check the TCRdb D call of TRBD1. Germline V CDR1 and CDR2: DFQATT, SNEGSKA (reference sequence). The CDR3 extends over 14 amino acids.

V usage is TRBV15 and J usage is TRBJ1-2; without DNA, the TCRdb call of TRBD1 cannot be checked. There are 16 residues in the CDR3. CDR1 and CDR2 from the germline V gene are LNHNV and YYDKDF (reference sequence). CDR3 in amino acids: CATSRDGVGGNYGYTF.

The chain links TRBV7-3 to TRBJ2-2; the D call of TRBD1 rests on TCRdb alone, since no DNA is present to check it. The CDR3 length is 16 residues. Germline CDR1 reads SGHTA; CDR2 reads FQGTGA. This chain's CDR3 is CASSDTTWGPTGELFF.

The gene calls are TRBV6-6 and TRBJ1-6; with no DNA, the TCRdb D assignment of TRBD1 cannot be verified. CDR3 length equals 13 residues. Germline-derived CDR1 and CDR2 are MNHNY and SVGAGI (reference sequence). CDR3 residues: CASRDRGNSPLHF.

The V gene is TRBV5-1, the J gene TRBJ1-1; TCRdb picks TRBD1, but there is no DNA to check that call. This CDR3 spans 13 amino acids. Germline CDR1 SGHRS, CDR2 YFSETQ. This CDR3 is CASSLPDRPRAFF.

The chain couples TRBV20-1 to TRBJ2-7. This CDR3 has 14 residues. CDR1 is DFQATT, CDR2 SNEGSKA, per germline (reference sequence). Here the CDR3 reads CSAGFYSSSYEQYF.

The chain is built from TRBV5-4 and TRBJ2-7. This CDR3 has 15 residues. CDR1 is SGHNT and CDR2 is YYREEE in the germline V gene (reference sequence). CDR3 in amino acids: CASSLDLGSSYEQYF.

This chain uses TRBV11-2 with TRBJ1-2. Germline V gives CDR1 SGHAT, CDR2 FQNNGV. This CDR3 has 12 residues. CDR3 residues: CASSLEGFGYTF. Using reference TRBV11-2 and TRBJ1-2 for the parts outside the CDR3, the full variable domain is EAGVAQSPRYKIIEKRQSVAFWCNPISGHATLYWYQQILGQGPKLLIQFQNNGVVDDSQLPKDRFSAERLKGVDSTLKIQPAKLEDSAVYLCASSLEGFGYTFGSGTRLTVV.

CDR3 region: CASSLSTENTEAFF. The V call is TRBV5-1, the J call TRBJ1-1; the D call from TCRdb, TRBD1, cannot be confirmed without DNA. The CDR3 runs to 14 residues. Germline values: CDR1 SGHRS, CDR2 YFSETQ.

The genes are TRBV7-9 and TRBJ1-1; lacking DNA, the TRBD1 call made by TCRdb goes unchecked. Per the germline V gene, CDR1 is SEHNR and CDR2 is FQNEAQ (reference sequence). This CDR3 comprises 14 residues. Here the CDR3 reads CASSQNREYTEAFF.